This TCR beta chain was captured by sequencing in a study of response to subunit inactivated influenza vaccine. Study-wide points: Authors proposed each seasonal influenza vaccination draws in few new T cells.

Deletions cut 7 bases from V and 5 bases from J, with 14 bases between. This CDR3 comprises 13 residues. This clonotype turned up a few times. Its matching antigen is unknown. TCRdb ran MiXCR on the RT-PCR reads and lists one entry per CDR3 protein. Of 560,000 or so distinct CDR3 sequences listed, less than 8% are singletons. This TCR was sampled from a man aged 50 to 75 who received an inactivated influenza vaccine. V usage is TRBV12-3 or TRBV12-4 and J usage is TRBJ1-1; no reliable D call. This material consisted of PBMCs from blood, taken approximately 25 months after vaccination. CDR3 sequence: CASTFVGMTEAFF. CDR3 DNA sequence: TGTGCCAGCACCTTCGTGGGAATGACTGAAGCTTTCTTT.